The T cell receptor (beta chain) described here comes from a study of cytomegalovirus exposure and HLA in healthy donors. Germline V lookup: CDR1 SGHTA, CDR2 FQGTGA. This CDR3 spans 16 amino acids. Germline trimming cut 5 bases from V and 4 bases from J; bases unmatched to any gene: 9. Details on this clone: The antigen is not known.

PCR employed 60 Vbeta and 13 Jbeta primers. Here immunoSEQ multiplex PCR was the method, and the copy in TCRdb shows in-frame clones only, minus some. The sample has approximately 82,000 clones, 78% seen once. Study-wide findings and caveats: Later analysis placed DRB1 highest and HLA-C lowest in TCR association rates, which differed by HLA locus. In an earlier analysis, most TCR beta V segments were productive about 87% or about 30% of the time. TCR beta chain V- and J-gene trimming was linked, in a later analysis, to a missense variant in DCLRE1C.

Specimen: PBMCs. V and J are TRBV7-3 and TRBJ2-1, with 9 nucleotides matching TRBD2. The source of this sequence is a man aged 40-49 years in good health and CMV-seronegative. CDR3 bases: TGTGCCAGCAGCCCCGTGTTAGCGGGGGTGTACAATGAGCAGTTCTTC. This gives the protein CASSPVLAGVYNEQFF.